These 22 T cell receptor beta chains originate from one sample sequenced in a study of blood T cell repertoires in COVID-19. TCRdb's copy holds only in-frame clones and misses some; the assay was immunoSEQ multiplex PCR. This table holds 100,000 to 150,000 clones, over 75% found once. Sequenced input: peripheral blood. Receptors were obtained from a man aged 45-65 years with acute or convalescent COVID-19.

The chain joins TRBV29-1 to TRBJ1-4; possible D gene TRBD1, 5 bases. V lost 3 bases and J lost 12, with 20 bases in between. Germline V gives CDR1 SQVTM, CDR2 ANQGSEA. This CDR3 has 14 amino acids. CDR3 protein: CSVDLGGSGEELFF. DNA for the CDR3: TGCAGCGTTGATTTGGGCGGGTCGGGGGAGGAACTGTTTTTT.

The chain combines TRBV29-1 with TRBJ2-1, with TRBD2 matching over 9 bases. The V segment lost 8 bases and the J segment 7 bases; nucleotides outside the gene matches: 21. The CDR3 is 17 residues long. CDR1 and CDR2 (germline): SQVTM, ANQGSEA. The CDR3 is CSFHIAGEGGYGNEQFF. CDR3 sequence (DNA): TGCAGCTTCCATATAGCGGGAGAAGGGGGCTACGGAAATGAGCAGTTCTTC.

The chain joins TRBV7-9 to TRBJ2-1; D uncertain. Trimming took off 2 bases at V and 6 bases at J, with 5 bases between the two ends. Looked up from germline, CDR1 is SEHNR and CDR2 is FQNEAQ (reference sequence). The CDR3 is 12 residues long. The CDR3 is CASSLIINEQFF. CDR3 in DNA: TGTGCCAGCAGCTTAATAATCAATGAGCAGTTCTTC.

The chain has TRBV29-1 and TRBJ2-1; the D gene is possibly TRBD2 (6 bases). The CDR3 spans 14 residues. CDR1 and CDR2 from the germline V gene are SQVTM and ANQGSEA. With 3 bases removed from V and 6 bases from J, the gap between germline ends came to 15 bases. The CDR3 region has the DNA TGCAGCGTTGACCCAACGGGAGCGGGCAATGAGCAGTTCTTC. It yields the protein CSVDPTGAGNEQFF.

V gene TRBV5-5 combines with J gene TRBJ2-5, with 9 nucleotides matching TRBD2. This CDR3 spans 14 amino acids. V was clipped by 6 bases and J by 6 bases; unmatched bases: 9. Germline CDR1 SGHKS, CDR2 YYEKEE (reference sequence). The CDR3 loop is CASTGAGGRQTQYF. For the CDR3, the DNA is TGTGCCAGCACCGGGGCGGGGGGGCGACAGACCCAGTACTTC.

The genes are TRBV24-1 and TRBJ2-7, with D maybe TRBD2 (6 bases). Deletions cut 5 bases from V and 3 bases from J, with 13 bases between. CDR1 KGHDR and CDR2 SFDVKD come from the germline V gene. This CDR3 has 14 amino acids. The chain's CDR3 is CATSGRLVVYEQYF. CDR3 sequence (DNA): TGTGCCACCAGTGGCCGACTAGTAGTCTACGAGCAGTACTTC.

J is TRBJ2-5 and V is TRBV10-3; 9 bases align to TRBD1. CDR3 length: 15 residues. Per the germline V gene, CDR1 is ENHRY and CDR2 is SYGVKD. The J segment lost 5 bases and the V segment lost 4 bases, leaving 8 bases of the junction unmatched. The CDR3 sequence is CAISATGTGWETQYF. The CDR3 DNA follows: TGTGCCATCAGTGCTACCGGGACAGGGTGGGAGACCCAGTACTTC.

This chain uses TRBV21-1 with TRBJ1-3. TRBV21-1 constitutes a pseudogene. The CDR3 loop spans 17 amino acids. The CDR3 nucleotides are TGTGCCAGCAGCAAAGAGAATGAGTACGAGTTTGGAAACACCATATATTTT. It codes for CASSKENEYEFGNTIYF.

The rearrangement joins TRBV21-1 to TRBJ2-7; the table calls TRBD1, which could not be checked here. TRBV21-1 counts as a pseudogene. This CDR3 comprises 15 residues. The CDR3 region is CARTITGETLYEQYF. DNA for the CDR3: TGTGCCAGGACCATAACAGGCGAAACCTTGTACGAGCAGTACTTC.

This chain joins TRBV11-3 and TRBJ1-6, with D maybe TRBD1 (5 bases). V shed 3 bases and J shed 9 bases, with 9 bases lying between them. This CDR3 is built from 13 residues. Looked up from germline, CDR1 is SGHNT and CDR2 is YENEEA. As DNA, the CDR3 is TGTGCCAGCAGCTTCCCGGGGGGTTCACCCCTCCACTTT. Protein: CASSFPGGSPLHF.

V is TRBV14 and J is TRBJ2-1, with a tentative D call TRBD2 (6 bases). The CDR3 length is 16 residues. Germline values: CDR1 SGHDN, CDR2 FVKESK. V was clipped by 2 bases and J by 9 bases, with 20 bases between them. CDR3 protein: CASSQLSGASLFEQFF. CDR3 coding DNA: TGTGCCAGCAGCCAACTCTCGGGAGCAAGCCTTTTTGAGCAGTTCTTC.

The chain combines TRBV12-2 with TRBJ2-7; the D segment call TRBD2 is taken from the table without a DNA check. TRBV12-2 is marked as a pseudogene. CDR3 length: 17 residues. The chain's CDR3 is CASRRRLAGTPTYEQYF. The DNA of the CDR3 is TGTGCAAGTCGCCGGAGGCTAGCGGGAACCCCCACCTACGAGCAGTACTTC.

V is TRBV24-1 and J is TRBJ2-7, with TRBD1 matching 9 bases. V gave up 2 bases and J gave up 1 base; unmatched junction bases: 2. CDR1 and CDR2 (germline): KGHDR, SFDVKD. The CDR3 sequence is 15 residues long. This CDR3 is CATSDSGQGSYEQYF. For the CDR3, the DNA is TGTGCCACCAGTGATTCGGGACAGGGTTCCTACGAGCAGTACTTC.

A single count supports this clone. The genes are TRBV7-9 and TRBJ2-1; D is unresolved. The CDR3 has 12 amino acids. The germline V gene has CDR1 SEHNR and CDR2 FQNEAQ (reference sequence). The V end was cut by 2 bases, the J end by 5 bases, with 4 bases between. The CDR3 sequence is CASSLTNNEQFF. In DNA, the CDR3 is TGTGCCAGCAGCTTAACTAACAATGAGCAGTTCTTC.

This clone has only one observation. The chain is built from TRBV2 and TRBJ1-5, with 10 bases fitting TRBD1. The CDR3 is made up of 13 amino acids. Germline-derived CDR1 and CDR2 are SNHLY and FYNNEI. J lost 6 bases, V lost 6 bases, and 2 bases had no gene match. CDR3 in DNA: TGTGCCAGCAGAGGGACAGGGGCTCAGCCCCAGCATTTT. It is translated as CASRGTGAQPQHF.

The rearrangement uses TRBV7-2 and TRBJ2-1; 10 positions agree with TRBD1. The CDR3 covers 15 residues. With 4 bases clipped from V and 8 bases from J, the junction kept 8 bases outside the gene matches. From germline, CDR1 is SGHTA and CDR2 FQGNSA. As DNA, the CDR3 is TGTGCCAGCAGCTGGATCGGGACAGGGGAGGATGAGCAGTTCTTC. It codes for CASSWIGTGEDEQFF.

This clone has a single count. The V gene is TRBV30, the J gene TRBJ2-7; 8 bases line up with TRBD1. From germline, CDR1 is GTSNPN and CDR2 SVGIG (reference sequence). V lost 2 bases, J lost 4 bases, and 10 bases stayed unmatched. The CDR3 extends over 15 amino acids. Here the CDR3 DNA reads TGTGCCTGGAGTCGAGGGACAGGTTTATATTACGAGCAGTACTTC. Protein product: CAWSRGTGLYYEQYF.

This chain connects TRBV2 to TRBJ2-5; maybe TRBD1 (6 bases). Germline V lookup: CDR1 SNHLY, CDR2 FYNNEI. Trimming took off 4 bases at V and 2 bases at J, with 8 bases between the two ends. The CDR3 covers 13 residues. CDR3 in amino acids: CASSVDRQETQYF. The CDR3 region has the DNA TGTGCCAGCAGTGTGGACAGACAAGAGACCCAGTACTTC. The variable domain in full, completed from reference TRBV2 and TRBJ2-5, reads EPEVTQTPSHQVTQMGQEVILRCVPISNHLYFYWYRQILGQKVEFLVSFYNNEISEKSEIFDDQFSVERPDGSNFTLKIRSTKLEDSAMYFCASSVDRQETQYFGPGTRLLVL.

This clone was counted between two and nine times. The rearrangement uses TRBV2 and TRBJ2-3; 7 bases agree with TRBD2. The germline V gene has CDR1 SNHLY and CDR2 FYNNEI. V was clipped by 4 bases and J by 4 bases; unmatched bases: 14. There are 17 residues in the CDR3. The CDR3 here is CASSGLEASGSPDTQYF. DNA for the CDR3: TGTGCCAGCAGTGGGTTGGAGGCTAGCGGAAGTCCAGATACGCAGTATTTT.

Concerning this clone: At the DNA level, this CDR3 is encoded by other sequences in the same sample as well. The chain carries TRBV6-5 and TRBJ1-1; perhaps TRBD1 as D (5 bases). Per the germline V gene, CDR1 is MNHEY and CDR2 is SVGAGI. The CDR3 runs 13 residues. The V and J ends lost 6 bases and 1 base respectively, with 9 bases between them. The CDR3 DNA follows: TGTGCCAGCAGGCGCGGGGCGAACACTGAAGCTTTCTTT. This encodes CASRRGANTEAFF.

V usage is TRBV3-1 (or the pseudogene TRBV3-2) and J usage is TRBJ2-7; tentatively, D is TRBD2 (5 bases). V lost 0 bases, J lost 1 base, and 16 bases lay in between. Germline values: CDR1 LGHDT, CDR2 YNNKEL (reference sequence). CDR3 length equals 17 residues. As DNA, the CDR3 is TGTGCCAGCAGCCAAGATCCCCGAAGCGGAGATTCCTACGAGCAGTACTTC. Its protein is CASSQDPRSGDSYEQYF.

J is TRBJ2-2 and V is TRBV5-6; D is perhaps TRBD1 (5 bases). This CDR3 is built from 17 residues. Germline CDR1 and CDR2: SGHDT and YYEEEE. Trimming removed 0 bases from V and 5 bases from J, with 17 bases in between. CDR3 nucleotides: TGTGCCAGCAGCTTGGATGGACAAGGCCCGGGTACCGGGGAGCTGTTTTTT. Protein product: CASSLDGQGPGTGELFF.